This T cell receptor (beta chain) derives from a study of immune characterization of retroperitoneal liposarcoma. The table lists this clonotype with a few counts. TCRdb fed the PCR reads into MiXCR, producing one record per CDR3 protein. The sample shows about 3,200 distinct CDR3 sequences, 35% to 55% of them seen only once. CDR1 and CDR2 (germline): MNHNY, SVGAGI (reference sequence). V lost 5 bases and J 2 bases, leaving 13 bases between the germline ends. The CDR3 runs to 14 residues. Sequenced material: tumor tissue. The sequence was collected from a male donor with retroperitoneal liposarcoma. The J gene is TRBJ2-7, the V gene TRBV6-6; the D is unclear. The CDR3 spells CASSDKAGPYEQYF. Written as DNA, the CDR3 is TGTGCCAGCAGTGATAAGGCAGGTCCCTACGAGCAGTACTTC.